This section outlines one T cell receptor (beta chain) sequence together with its context. Its antigen is undetermined. Researchers built TCR beta libraries using quantitative 5'-RACE with molecular barcodes. TCRdb reanalysed the 5' RACE reads using MiXCR and keeps one entry per CDR3 protein. The table lists around 390,000 distinct CDR3 sequences, about a fifth of them singletons, with approximately 16% in the top ten. The data are from a study of CD8 T cells in ankylosing spondylitis. Overall study results and limits: What seemed typical of ankylosing spondylitis blood was a TCR beta motif built from under 10 highly homologous variants. Disease-associated clonotypes exhibited CD8+ identity and were relatively infrequent in peripheral blood. Clones tied to disease were said to be significantly enriched in matched ankylosing spondylitis synovial fluid.

Germline V gene sequence: CDR1 MNHEY, CDR2 SVGEGT. This CDR3 has 14 residues. Trimming shortened V by 0 bases and J by 6 bases, and 11 bases separated the two germline ends. The chain joins TRBV6-2 or TRBV6-3 to TRBJ1-1; D not certain. Input material: blood, either unsorted or a sorted T cell fraction (not recorded which). This clonotype was sampled from a male donor with ankylosing spondylitis. The CDR3 DNA follows: TGTGCCAGCAGTTACTCGCGGGTGTTCTCTGAAGCTTTCTTT. It is translated as CASSYSRVFSEAFF.